This passage covers 4 T cell receptor beta chains from one sample sequenced in a study of regulatory T cells in long-lasting Graves disease. CDR3 regions were amplified by Arm-PCR using iRepertoire HTBI primers to build TCR beta libraries. TCRdb redid the calling of the multiplex PCR reads with MiXCR, one entry per CDR3 protein. The top ten hold roughly 23% of the sample, which has fewer than 550,000 distinct CDR3 sequences, about 16% seen once. Regarding time point: newly diagnosed GD, antithyroid drugs for less than 3 months. Making the TCR library involved RNA that had been extracted from PBMCs. The data were also submitted as part of a second study, on T cells in Graves' hyperthyroidism and ophthalmopathy.

Sample: peripheral blood mononuclear cells (PBMCs), taken at new diagnosis, from a patient treated with antithyroid drugs. These TCRs come from a woman aged 18-29 years with Graves disease.

This clonotype was seen ten or more times. The V and J genes are TRBV4-1 and TRBJ2-1, with 13 positions matching TRBD2. J was trimmed by 7 bases and V by 1 base; bases with no gene match: 19. CDR3 length equals 21 residues. The germline V gene has CDR1 MGHRA and CDR2 YSYEKL. The CDR3 here is CASSQGYTSGRAVGRLNEQFF. Here the CDR3 DNA reads TGCGCCAGCAGCCAAGGTTATACTAGCGGGAGGGCCGTAGGGAGGTTGAATGAGCAGTTCTTC.

This clonotype came up a few times. J is TRBJ2-2 and V is TRBV28, with TRBD1 identical over 8 bases. Germline CDR1 MDHEN, CDR2 SYDVKM. CDR3 size: 16 residues. V was pared by 2 bases and J by 3 bases, with 5 bases of the junction left unmatched. CDR3: CASSLPQTGDTGELFF. Written as DNA, the CDR3 is TGTGCCAGCAGTTTACCGCAGACAGGGGACACCGGGGAGCTGTTTTTT.

On this clonotype itself: A much more abundant neighbour one base away suggests this may be a read error. The V call is TRBV6-5, the J call TRBJ2-7; TRBD1 matches at 8 bases. Germline V gene sequence: CDR1 MNHEY, CDR2 SVGAGI. After removal of 4 bases from V and 7 bases from J, the junction contained 15 bases not matched to a gene. This CDR3 region has 16 residues. CDR3 nucleotide sequence: TGTGCCAGCAGTTGGGACAGGCCTGGGGCATACAATGAGCAGTACTTC. The encoded protein is CASSWDRPGAYNEQYF.

About this clonotype itself: At one end the junction does not follow the germline gene, possibly because of a read error. The rearrangement links TRBV3-1 to TRBJ1-4, with TRBD1 matching over 8 bases. The germline V gene encodes CDR1 LGHDT and CDR2 YNNKEL (reference sequence). This CDR3 has 14 residues. CDR3 in amino acids: CASSQNRGDEKLLF. CDR3 bases: TGTGCCAGCAGCCAGAACAGGGGGGACGAAAAACTGCTTTTT.